One and the same sample provided the 21 T cell receptor beta chains below, sequenced in a study of T cells in Graves' hyperthyroidism and ophthalmopathy. The source material, RNA transcripts, was used to amplify TCR beta CDR3 regions. RT-PCR in the first round (using the HTBI primer set) targeted the TCR CDR3. In TCRdb, the multiplex PCR reads were re-called with MiXCR into one record per CDR3 protein. The repertoire consists of approximately 360,000 distinct CDR3 sequences, with more than 20% occurring once and the leading ten covering more than 60%. The material sequenced was blood. All receptors come from a man between 50 and 59 years old with Graves' hyperthyroidism.

Details on this clonotype: One end of the junction does not line up with germline, which may come from a read error. The CDR3 is CASSRTTSQGTQYF. CDR3 in DNA: TGTGCCAGCAGTAGGACTACATCACAAGGGACCCAGTACTTC. This sequence joins TRBV12-3 or TRBV12-4 and TRBJ2-5; D is perhaps TRBD2 (6 bases). This CDR3 comprises 14 residues.

CDR3 protein: CASSLVGADQETQYF. Here the CDR3 DNA reads TGTGCCAGCAGCTTGGTGGGAGCGGACCAAGAGACCCAGTACTTC. This chain connects TRBV5-6 to TRBJ2-5, with D possibly matching TRBD2 (5 bases). The CDR3 is made up of 15 amino acids. V was shortened by 0 bases and J by 0 bases, with 9 bases between the two germline ends. Per the germline V gene, CDR1 is SGHDT and CDR2 is YYEEEE.

This rearrangement joins TRBV5-8 to TRBJ2-3, with TRBD1 as a possible D gene (8 bases). The CDR3 has 15 residues. Trimming took 5 bases from V and 2 from J, leaving 15 bases between them. Per the germline V gene, CDR1 is SGHTS and CDR2 is YDEGEE. DNA of the CDR3: TGTGCCAGCAGGAGGACAGGGAGGGACACAGATACGCAGTATTTT. It specifies CASRRTGRDTDTQYF.

This clonotype was counted a single time. V gene TRBV18 combines with J gene TRBJ1-3; D unclear. Germline values: CDR1 KGHSH, CDR2 LQKENI. V was clipped by 2 bases and J by 0 bases, with 5 bases between them. This CDR3 comprises 14 residues. The CDR3 reads CASSPYISGNTIYF. The CDR3 DNA follows: TGTGCCAGCTCACCATACATCTCTGGAAACACCATATATTTT. The full variable domain, rest sourced from reference TRBV18 and TRBJ1-3, is NAGVMQNPRHLVRRRGQEARLRCSPMKGHSHVYWYRQLPEEGLKFMVYLQKENIIDESGMPKERFSAEFPKEGPSILRIQQVVRGDSAAYFCASSPYISGNTIYFGEGSWLTVV.

This clonotype was detected ten times or more. The chain joins TRBV30 to TRBJ2-2, with 12 bases that match TRBD2. The CDR3 is made up of 15 amino acids. The V segment lost 6 bases and the J segment 7 bases; nucleotides outside the gene matches: 9. CDR1 is GTSNPN and CDR2 is SVGIG in the germline V gene (reference sequence). The CDR3 sequence is CACSPLAGGYGELFF. For the CDR3, the DNA is TGTGCCTGCTCGCCACTAGCGGGAGGTTACGGGGAGCTGTTTTTT.

This clonotype was counted between two and nine times. V is TRBV25-1 and J is TRBJ2-1, with TRBD2 matching 14 bases. CDR1 is MGHDK, CDR2 SYGVNS, per germline. V trimming: 5 bases; J trimming: 1 base; junction bases outside the gene matches: 7. This CDR3 has 18 residues. The CDR3 DNA reads TGTGCCAGCAGTTTTGGGACTAGCGGGAGATCATCCTACAATGAGCAGTTCTTC. It translates to CASSFGTSGRSSYNEQFF.

This rearrangement joins TRBV7-2 to TRBJ2-3, with TRBD2 identical over 10 bases. V shed 5 bases and J 6 bases; nucleotides not matched to a gene: 5. This CDR3 region has 14 residues. CDR1 and CDR2 from the germline V gene are SGHTA and FQGNSA. The CDR3 DNA sequence: TGTGCCAGCAGCAAACTAGCGGGACCGGATACGCAGTATTTT. It specifies CASSKLAGPDTQYF.

This CDR3 reads CAKGLPDRGRSCYNEQFF. The DNA of the CDR3 is TGTGCCAAGGGACTCCCCGACAGGGGGCGAAGCTGCTACAATGAGCAGTTCTTC. J is TRBJ2-1 and V is TRBV6-2 or TRBV6-3; TRBD1 matches at 10 bases. The V segment lost 10 bases and the J segment 3 bases; nucleotides outside the gene matches: 18. Looked up from germline, CDR1 is MNHEY and CDR2 is SVGEGT. The length of the CDR3 is 18 residues.

This clonotype was observed once. One end of the junction does not line up with germline, which may come from a read error. This sequence joins TRBV2 and TRBJ2-3, with 15 bases identical to TRBD2. CDR1 and CDR2 from the germline V gene are SNHLY and FYNNEI. The CDR3 totals 16 residues. The CDR3 sequence: CASSTGTSGGHRYAVF. CDR3 bases: TGTGCCAGCAGTACCGGGACTAGCGGGGGGCACAGATACGCAGTATTT.

This clonotype has a count of ten or more. The chain joins TRBV6-2 or TRBV6-3 to TRBJ2-3; D unclear. This CDR3 contains 14 residues. Trimming took off 6 bases at V and 0 bases at J, with 10 bases between the two ends. Germline assignment: CDR1 MNHEY and CDR2 SVGEGT. The CDR3 loop is CASRPHSSTDTQYF. The CDR3 DNA sequence: TGTGCCAGCAGACCGCACTCTAGCACAGATACGCAGTATTTT.

The chain combines TRBV12-3 or TRBV12-4 with TRBJ1-3; tentatively, D is TRBD1 (5 bases). The CDR3 spans 16 residues. V lost 2 bases, J lost 4 bases, and 15 bases lay in between. CDR3 amino acids: CASSLRDFGGGNTIYF. Written as DNA, the CDR3 is TGTGCCAGCAGTTTAAGGGACTTCGGAGGGGGAAACACCATATATTTT.

The genes are TRBV15 and TRBJ1-1; D call uncertain. Trimming took off 0 bases at V and 0 bases at J, with 5 bases between the two ends. CDR3 length: 14 residues. Germline lookup yields CDR1 LNHNV and CDR2 YYDKDF (reference sequence). The CDR3 DNA sequence: TGTGCCACCAGCAGAGATAGGGTGAACACTGAAGCTTTCTTT. Its translation is CATSRDRVNTEAFF.

Concerning this clonotype itself: The conserved final phenylalanine or tryptophan is absent from the CDR3, which likely points to a read error. The chain is built from TRBV5-1 and TRBJ2-7, with D possibly called TRBD1 or TRBD2 (6 bases each). The CDR3 sequence is 15 residues long. V lost 2 bases, J lost 5 bases, and 17 bases lay in between. CDR1 is SGHRS and CDR2 is YFSETQ in the germline V gene. The CDR3 reads CASSFRERGDNEQYS. The CDR3 region has the DNA TGCGCCAGCAGCTTCCGGGAAAGGGGGGATAACGAGCAGTACTCC.

This clonotype was observed at least ten times. The chain links TRBV7-9 to TRBJ2-1; 9 bases match TRBD2. This CDR3 region has 16 residues. V was clipped by 5 bases and J by 7 bases; unmatched bases: 12. Germline values: CDR1 SEHNR, CDR2 FQNEAQ (reference sequence). The CDR3 loop is CASSPQDLAGRNEQFF. The CDR3 coding sequence is TGTGCCAGCAGCCCCCAAGACCTAGCGGGAAGGAATGAGCAGTTCTTC.

This clonotype was seen only once. V usage is TRBV20-1 and J usage is TRBJ1-5; D is possibly TRBD1 (6 bases). Germline CDR1 is DFQATT and CDR2 is SNEGSKA (reference sequence). The CDR3 is made up of 13 amino acids. V gave up 4 bases and J gave up 2 bases, with 9 bases separating them. The CDR3: CSAITGRNQPQHF. Written as DNA, the CDR3 is TGCAGTGCTATTACAGGGCGCAATCAGCCCCAGCATTTT.

This clonotype was detected only a few times. V is TRBV11-2 and J is TRBJ2-5; tentative D call: TRBD1 (5 bases). V lost 5 bases, J lost 5 bases, and 15 bases lay in between. Germline assignment: CDR1 SGHAT and CDR2 FQNNGV. The CDR3 sequence is 14 residues long. The CDR3 sequence is CASSRVQGLETQYF. Written as DNA, the CDR3 is TGTGCCAGCAGCCGAGTTCAGGGTTTGGAGACCCAGTACTTC.

This clonotype has ten or more counts. The chain links TRBV20-1 to TRBJ1-5, with TRBD1 as a possible D gene (5 bases). CDR3 length: 14 residues. The germline V gene has CDR1 DFQATT and CDR2 SNEGSKA (reference sequence). Trimming stripped 4 bases from V and 5 bases from J, with 15 bases between. The CDR3 protein is CSAIGATGDQPQHF. The CDR3 nucleotides are TGCAGTGCTATTGGGGCCACGGGGGATCAGCCCCAGCATTTT.

J is TRBJ2-5 and V is TRBV11-2; D is perhaps TRBD1 (6 bases). The CDR3 extends over 15 amino acids. Germline V lookup: CDR1 SGHAT, CDR2 FQNNGV. Trimming removed 5 bases from V and 4 bases from J, with 17 bases in between. DNA of the CDR3: TGTGCCAGCAGCCGGGGTGAGGGGGTGGGAGAGACCCAGTACTTC. Translating it yields CASSRGEGVGETQYF.

This clonotype was seen at least ten times. The CDR3 nucleotides read TGTGCCAGCAAACATCGGGACAGGGTTAATGAAAAACTGTTTTTT. Translated, it gives CASKHRDRVNEKLFF. J is TRBJ1-4 and V is TRBV12-3 or TRBV12-4; TRBD1 aligns across 9 bases. The CDR3 runs 15 residues. J gave up 4 bases and V 7 bases, and 7 bases lay outside the gene matches.

This clonotype was found many times. V and J are TRBV11-2 and TRBJ2-3; D call uncertain. The CDR3 is 15 amino acids. The germline CDR1 and CDR2 sequences are SGHAT and FQNNGV. Trimming pared 2 bases from V and 2 bases from J, leaving 11 bases between. The CDR3: CASSLRATATDTQYF. The CDR3 nucleotides read TGTGCCAGCAGCTTAAGGGCTACAGCCACAGATACGCAGTATTTT.

The chain has TRBV15 and TRBJ2-1, with D perhaps matching TRBD2 (5 bases). The CDR3 length is 17 residues. The germline V and J ends were trimmed by 5 bases and 9 bases, with 26 bases remaining between them. Germline-derived CDR1 and CDR2 are LNHNV and YYDKDF (reference sequence). The CDR3 spells CATSRPLIGLAIGEQFF. The CDR3 DNA follows: TGTGCCACCAGCCGGCCACTCATCGGGCTAGCTATTGGTGAGCAGTTCTTC.